This is a list of T cell receptor beta chains from one sample in a study of blood T cell repertoires in COVID-19. Data came from immunoSEQ multiplex PCR; TCRdb stores just in-frame clones and leaves some out. Of roughly 310,000 clones in the sample, over 85% were seen once. The sequenced material came from PBMCs or T cells enriched from blood (not recorded which). Receptors originate from a man in his sixties who had recovered from COVID-19. The CDR3 runs from the conserved cysteine through the conserved F or W. The D gene is left open where the match is weak. For some rows the clone size is stated as once, few or many, or as a class when expanded; others skip it.

TRBV5-6	TRBD1	TRBJ2-7	.	CASSQGVNEQYF	TGTGCCAGCAGCCAGGGGGTCAACGAGCAGTACTTC
TRBV5-1	TRBD1	TRBJ2-5	once	CASSPRTGAPSQETQYF	TGCGCCAGCAGCCCTCGGACAGGGGCCCCCTCCCAAGAGACCCAGTACTTC
TRBV30	.	TRBJ2-3	.	CAWSVGGGGDTQYF	TGTGCCTGGAGTGTAGGTGGAGGAGGAGATACGCAGTATTTT
TRBV6-5	TRBD1	TRBJ1-1	once	CASSTGQLNTEAFF	TGTGCCAGCAGTACGGGACAGTTGAACACTGAAGCTTTCTTT
TRBV14	TRBD1	TRBJ1-4	.	CASSKQTGTGNEKLFF	TGTGCCAGCAGCAAACAAACCGGGACAGGGAATGAAAAACTGTTTTTT
TRBV6-6	TRBD1	TRBJ1-5	.	CASRRGTGGAQPQHF	TGTGCCAGCAGAAGAGGGACAGGGGGAGCTCAGCCCCAGCATTTT
TRBV20-1	.	TRBJ2-7	.	CSARESYEQYF	TGCAGTGCTAGAGAGAGCTACGAGCAGTACTTC
TRBV6-5	TRBD1	TRBJ1-2	.	CASRDSRYGYTF	TGTGCCAGCCGGGACAGCCGATATGGCTACACCTTC
TRBV7-9	.	TRBJ2-5	.	CASSPGLALGETQYF	TGTGCCAGCAGCCCGGGGTTAGCGCTCGGGGAGACCCAGTACTTC
TRBV5-1	TRBD2	TRBJ2-5	.	CASSPGTSGSGTQYF	TGCGCCAGCAGCCCCGGGACTAGCGGGAGTGGGACCCAGTACTTC
TRBV11-2	.	TRBJ2-7	.	CASSLGTGTLYEQYF	TGTGCCAGCAGCTTGGGAACCGGGACTCTCTACGAGCAGTACTTC
TRBV6-5	.	TRBJ2-7	once	CASSHSYEQYF	TGTGCCAGCAGCCACTCCTACGAGCAGTACTTC
TRBV5-6	.	TRBJ2-2	.	CASRLLSGHDTGELFF	TGTGCCAGCCGCCTCCTGTCGGGACATGATACCGGGGAGCTGTTTTTT
TRBV7-9	.	TRBJ1-1	.	CASSPDMNTEAFF	TGTGCCAGCAGCCCCGACATGAACACTGAAGCTTTCTTT
TRBV5-4	.	TRBJ1-1	.	CASTGGGNTEAFF	TGTGCCAGCACCGGGGGGGGGAACACTGAAGCTTTCTTT
TRBV24-1	.	TRBJ2-3	.	CATSDGGAASSTDTQYF	TGTGCCACCAGTGACGGTGGGGCGGCCTCTAGCACAGATACGCAGTATTTT
TRBV7-6	TRBD2	TRBJ2-3	.	CASSLGGGADTQYF	TGTGCCAGCAGCTTAGGCGGGGGAGCAGATACGCAGTATTTT
TRBV6-6	TRBD1	TRBJ1-1	once	CASSARQGIVEAFF	TGTGCCAGCAGTGCCAGACAGGGGATCGTTGAAGCTTTCTTT
TRBV10-3	.	TRBJ1-1	once	CAISSSGGKNTEAFF	TGTGCCATCAGTAGCTCGGGAGGAAAGAACACTGAAGCTTTCTTT
TRBV6-5	.	TRBJ1-2	.	CASSRAGSRHGYTF	TGTGCCAGCAGTCGGGCAGGGTCACGCCATGGCTACACCTTC
TRBV2	.	TRBJ2-5	.	CASEKETQYF	TGTGCCAGCGAGAAAGAGACCCAGTACTTC
TRBV4-2	.	TRBJ2-7	.	CASSQVVEYEQYF	TGTGCCAGCAGCCAAGTTGTGGAGTACGAGCAGTACTTC